The sequence of this T cell receptor beta chain was determined in a study of blood T cell repertoires in COVID-19. Turning to the study itself: The study drew acute and convalescent COVID-19 samples from the United States, Italy and Spain. PBMCs, B-cell-depleted T cells, or T cells provided the cDNA or gDNA that made up the material.

Original methodology: Estimation of nucleated cell counts relied on the amplification of reference gene primers. Using immunoSEQ multiplex PCR, the repertoire was profiled, and TCRdb retains in-frame clones only, with some absent. The V and J calls and clone size were taken over from that table, and D and trimming were inferred from the DNA. The sample shows about 200,000 clones, around 85% of them seen only once. The germline V gene has CDR1 SEHNR and CDR2 FQNEAQ (reference sequence). J lost 5 bases, V lost 1 base, and 2 bases had no gene match. The CDR3 has 15 residues. Participants were aged roughly 18 to 90 years, lived in around 25 US areas, and enrolled virtually.

The source material was PBMCs or T cells enriched from blood (not recorded which). The sequence was collected from a man in his forties who had recovered from COVID-19. The chain is built from TRBV7-9 and TRBJ2-7, with 13 bases that match TRBD2. The CDR3 DNA is TGTGCCAGCAGCTTAGGGACTAGCGGGAGAAACGAGCAGTACTTC. Protein product: CASSLGTSGRNEQYF.